The 9 T cell receptor beta chains given below trace back to one sample, sequenced in a study of neurological immune-mediated disorders (dated by TCRdb to about 2019). The library came from 5' RACE. The sample was run on an Illumina HiSeq 2500. TCRdb itself trimmed the public reads at Q25 with fastp, ran MiXCR and retained productive beta chains. Every entry covers one CDR3 protein and lists the most common genes and DNA from its rows. The sample table holds roughly 70,000 distinct CDR3 sequences, of which 5.2% were seen once. Of the sample, about 2.6% falls within the top ten clones. The sequencing sample was made of PBMCs. These receptors all come from a woman between 25 and 40 years old with multiple sclerosis.

This clonotype has at least ten counts. The gene calls are TRBV9 and TRBJ2-2; tentative D call: TRBD2 (6 bases). The V gene lost 4 bases and the J gene lost 4 bases, with 14 bases spanning the gap. Germline values: CDR1 SGDLS, CDR2 YYNGEE. The length of the CDR3 is 15 residues. In DNA, the CDR3 is TGTGCCAGCAGCCTGTCGGACTACCCCACCGGGGAGCTGTTTTTT. It translates to CASSLSDYPTGELFF.

Notes on this clonotype: Given a much more abundant clone one base away, this may be a read error. DNA of the CDR3: TGTGCCAGAAGTTGGGGACTAGCGGGGAAAGAGACCCAGTACTTC. Its translation is CARSWGLAGKETQYF. V usage is TRBV27 and J usage is TRBJ2-5; 13 bases line up with TRBD2. Germline-derived CDR1 and CDR2 are MNHEY and SMNVEV (reference sequence). The CDR3 has 15 residues.

This clonotype was detected ten times or more. The CDR3 region has the DNA TGTGCCAGCAGCTTGCGGGACAGTTCGAACACCGGGGAGCTGTTTTTT. Its protein product is CASSLRDSSNTGELFF. V is TRBV5-6 and J is TRBJ2-2; 7 bases agree with TRBD1. The CDR3 is made up of 16 amino acids. Germline CDR1 reads SGHDT; CDR2 reads YYEEEE. Losses at the gene ends were 1 base for V and 0 bases for J; bases not matched to a gene: 3.

This clonotype has a count of ten or more. This rearrangement joins TRBV2 to TRBJ1-6; a possible D gene is TRBD1 (5 bases). Trimming stripped 7 bases from V and 7 bases from J, with 14 bases between. Germline V gene lookup returns CDR1 SNHLY and CDR2 FYNNEI. The CDR3 sequence is 14 residues long. CDR3 nucleotide sequence: TGTGCCAGCAATTCCGTGGGGCTGAATTCACCCCTCCACTTT. Amino acid sequence: CASNSVGLNSPLHF.

This clonotype came up many times. V usage is TRBV5-1 and J usage is TRBJ1-5; D possibly corresponds to TRBD1 (6 bases). From germline, CDR1 is SGHRS and CDR2 YFSETQ. There are 14 residues in the CDR3. V was shortened by 4 bases and J by 7 bases, with 15 bases between the two germline ends. The DNA of the CDR3 is TGCGCCAGCAGCGAAGGACAGCCCATGCAGCCCCAGCATTTT. It specifies CASSEGQPMQPQHF.

This clonotype was seen many times. The CDR3 region is CASSSSGGLSRNQPQHF. For the CDR3, the DNA is TGTGCCAGCAGCTCATCGGGGGGACTATCCAGGAATCAGCCCCAGCATTTT. The chain uses TRBV6-5 and TRBJ1-5; possibly TRBD1 for D (5 bases). CDR3 length: 17 amino acids. V was cut by 6 bases and J by 4 bases, with 22 bases left in between. Germline lookup yields CDR1 MNHEY and CDR2 SVGAGI.

This clonotype was observed many times. The CDR3 DNA reads as TGCGCCAGCCCGTACAGGGAGCAGTACTTC. It yields the protein CASPYREQYF. The V and J genes are TRBV5-1 and TRBJ2-7; D perhaps matches TRBD1 (5 bases). The length of the CDR3 is 10 residues. Trimming cost V 7 bases and J 7 bases, with 9 bases left between them. Germline-derived CDR1 and CDR2 are SGHRS and YFSETQ.

This clonotype has just a few counts. This chain uses TRBV6-6 with TRBJ2-3, with D unclear. V was trimmed by 5 bases and J by 4 bases, leaving 19 bases between them. There are 16 residues in the CDR3. Germline CDR1 is MNHNY and CDR2 is SVGAGI (reference sequence). CDR3 sequence reads: CASSQDLVFEPDTQYF. Written as DNA, the CDR3 is TGTGCCAGCAGTCAAGACCTAGTTTTTGAACCAGATACGCAGTATTTT.

The sample holds many counts of this clonotype. The V and J genes are TRBV5-6 and TRBJ2-7, with D unresolved. Germline loops: CDR1 SGHDT, CDR2 YYEEEE. The CDR3 has 12 amino acids. Trimming left V 4 bases short and J 0 bases short, with 5 bases between. This chain's CDR3 is CASSLPSYEQYF. As DNA, the CDR3 is TGTGCCAGCAGCCTGCCCTCCTACGAGCAGTACTTC.